These 4 T cell receptor beta chains share one sample of origin, sequenced in a study of OX40 agonist ivuxolimab in advanced cancers. Profiled with immunoSEQ multiplex PCR; TCRdb holds only in-frame clones, not every one. The sample records roughly 100,000 clones, roughly 89% being singletons. Sequencing was performed on CD4+ or CD8+ T cells sorted from blood, taken in a trial of the OX40 agonist ivuxolimab. Source of these receptors: an adult with an advanced solid tumor such as melanoma, head and neck, liver or kidney cancer.

The chain recombines TRBV27 with TRBJ1-4; a possible D gene is TRBD1 (5 bases). The CDR3 is 21 amino acids. The ends were cut back, 3 bases at V and 2 bases at J, with 28 bases in the middle. Germline CDR1 reads MNHEY; CDR2 reads SMNVEV (reference sequence). This CDR3 reads CASSFPWFRVGYVGTNEKLFF. In nucleotides, the CDR3 is TGTGCCAGCAGTTTCCCGTGGTTCAGGGTAGGTTATGTAGGCACTAATGAAAAACTGTTTTTT. Full variable domain (outside the CDR3, taken from reference TRBV27 and TRBJ1-4): EAQVTQNPRYLITVTGKKLTVTCSQNMNHEYMSWYRQDPGLGLRQIYYSMNVEVTDKGDVPEGYKVSRKEKRNFPLILESPSPNQTSLYFCASSFPWFRVGYVGTNEKLFFGSGTQLSVL.

The V and J genes are TRBV29-1 and TRBJ2-5, with TRBD1 as a possible D gene (7 bases). The CDR3 is made up of 13 amino acids. V lost 6 bases and J lost 5, with 16 bases in between. The germline V gene has CDR1 SQVTM and CDR2 ANQGSEA. The CDR3 DNA is TGCAGCGTCGGGAGCAGGGGGGCGGAGACCCAGTACTTC. Translating gives CSVGSRGAETQYF. The variable domain in full, with the rest retrieved from reference TRBV29-1 and TRBJ2-5, is SAVISQKPSRDICQRGTSLTIQCQVDSQVTMMFWYRQQPGQSLTLIATANQGSEATYESGFVIDKFPISRPNLTFSTLTVSNMSPEDSSIYLCSVGSRGAETQYFGPGTRLLVL.

The V and J genes are TRBV7-2 and TRBJ1-1, with D uncertain. Trimming took 3 bases from V and 1 from J, leaving 12 bases between them. Germline-derived CDR1 and CDR2 are SGHTA and FQGNSA. The CDR3 loop spans 15 amino acids. CDR3 DNA sequence: TGTGCCAGCAGCTTTACTGTGGGAGCGAACACTGAAGCTTTCTTT. Translating it yields CASSFTVGANTEAFF.

This clone has just one count. J is TRBJ1-1 and V is TRBV16; a possible D gene is TRBD1 (5 bases). The CDR3 is made up of 18 amino acids. Per the germline V gene, CDR1 is KGHSY and CDR2 is FQNENV. V gave up 2 bases and J gave up 1 base, with 20 bases separating them. CDR3 sequence reads: CASSQPYQGQTRNTEAFF. DNA for the CDR3: TGTGCCAGCAGCCAACCATACCAAGGACAAACAAGGAACACTGAAGCTTTCTTT.